A single T cell receptor beta chain is shown here with its context. Its antigen remains unknown. There were around 3,500 ng of total RNA used for each TCR library. UMIs with a 6-nucleotide sample barcode were added by template switching. Reprocessing the 5' RACE reads, TCRdb reports a single entry for every CDR3 protein and omits DNA. The sample table sets out 300,000 to 400,000 distinct CDR3 sequences. The CDR3 is 16 amino acids. The germline CDR1 and CDR2 sequences are MGHRA and YSYEKL. The data derive from a study of monozygotic twins with inflammatory bowel disease. General study points: Especially with disease activity, IBD patients had fewer clonotypes in common with others than healthy twins did. Patients with IBD had less TCRbeta diversity (inverse Simpson) than their healthy co-twins.

Material for sequencing was blood. The chain recombines TRBV4-1 with TRBJ2-1; the TCRdb D gene call, TRBD2, has no DNA to confirm it. The receptor was isolated from a human donor with ulcerative colitis or Crohn's disease, or a healthy co-twin of an affected twin (not recorded which). The CDR3 here is CASSQMELAGGQKQFF.